This T cell receptor beta chain was retrieved from a study of blood T cell repertoires in COVID-19. In the study overall: Specimens from acute and convalescent COVID-19 originated in the United States, Italy and Spain. Sample material is recorded as cDNA or gDNA derived from T cells, B-cell-depleted T cells, or PBMCs.

The length of the CDR3 is 13 residues. Germline V gives CDR1 SSHAT, CDR2 FNYEAQ (reference sequence). Note on this clone: An end of the junction does not agree with germline; a read error may underlie this.

Authors' data handling: Nucleated cell counts were estimated from reference gene primer amplification. Clones were read by immunoSEQ multiplex PCR, and TCRdb kept only the in-frame ones, dropping some. Clonal size and the V and J genes are those of that table, whereas D and trimming came from the DNA. Of some 300,000 clones in the sample, approximately 89% are singletons; the top ten hold about 9.9%. This clonotype was obtained from a woman in her forties who had recovered from COVID-19. The sequenced material came from PBMCs or T cells enriched from blood (not recorded which). V usage is TRBV7-7 and J usage is TRBJ2-3; the D is unclear. The CDR3 DNA follows: TGTGCTAGCAGCTTCCCCCCTGCAGATACGCAGTATTTT. As protein: CASSFPPADTQYF.